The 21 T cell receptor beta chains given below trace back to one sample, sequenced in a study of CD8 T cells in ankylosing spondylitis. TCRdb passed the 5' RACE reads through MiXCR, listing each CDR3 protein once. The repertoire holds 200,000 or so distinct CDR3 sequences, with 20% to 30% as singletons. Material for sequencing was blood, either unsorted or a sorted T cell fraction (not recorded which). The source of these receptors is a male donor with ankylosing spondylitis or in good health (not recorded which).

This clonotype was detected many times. CDR3 protein: CAISGTGSSYEQYF. In nucleotides, the CDR3 is TGTGCCATCAGTGGGACAGGGAGCTCCTACGAGCAGTACTTC. This chain uses TRBV10-3 with TRBJ2-7; 8 bases are a match to TRBD1. The CDR3 is 14 residues long. The germline V gene has CDR1 ENHRY and CDR2 SYGVKD. The trim removed 4 bases at V and 0 bases at J, leaving 2 bases unmatched.

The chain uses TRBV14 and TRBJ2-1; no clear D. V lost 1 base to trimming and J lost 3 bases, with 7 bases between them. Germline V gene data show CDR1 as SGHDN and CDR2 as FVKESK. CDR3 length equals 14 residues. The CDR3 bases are TGTGCCAGCAGCCAAGCGGGTGGCTACAATGAGCAGTTCTTC. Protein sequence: CASSQAGGYNEQFF.

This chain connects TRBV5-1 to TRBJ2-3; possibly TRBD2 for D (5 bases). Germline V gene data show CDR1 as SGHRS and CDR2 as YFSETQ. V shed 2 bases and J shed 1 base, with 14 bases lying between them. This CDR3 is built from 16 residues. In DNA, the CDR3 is TGCGCCAGCAGCTTACATGAGTTGCGGGGCACAGATACGCAGTATTTT. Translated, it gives CASSLHELRGTDTQYF.

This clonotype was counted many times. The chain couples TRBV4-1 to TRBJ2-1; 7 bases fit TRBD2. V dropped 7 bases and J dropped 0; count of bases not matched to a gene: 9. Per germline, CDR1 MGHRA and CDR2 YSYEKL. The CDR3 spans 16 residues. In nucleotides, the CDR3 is TGCGCCAGCATGTCCTCTAGCGGACGCTCCTACAATGAGCAGTTCTTC. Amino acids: CASMSSSGRSYNEQFF.

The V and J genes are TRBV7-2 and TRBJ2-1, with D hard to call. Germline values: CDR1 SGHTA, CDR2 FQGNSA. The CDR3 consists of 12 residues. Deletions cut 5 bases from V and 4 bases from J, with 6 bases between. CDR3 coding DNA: TGTGCCAGCAGCCAACTATACAATGAGCAGTTCTTC. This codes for CASSQLYNEQFF.

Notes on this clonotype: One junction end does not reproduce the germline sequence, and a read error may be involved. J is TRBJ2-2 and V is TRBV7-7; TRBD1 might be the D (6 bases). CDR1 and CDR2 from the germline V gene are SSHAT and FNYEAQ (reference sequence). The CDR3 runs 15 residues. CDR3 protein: CASSNVTGVDGELFF. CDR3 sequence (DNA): TGTGCTAGCAGCAATGTGACAGGAGTCGACGGGGAGCTGTTTTTT.

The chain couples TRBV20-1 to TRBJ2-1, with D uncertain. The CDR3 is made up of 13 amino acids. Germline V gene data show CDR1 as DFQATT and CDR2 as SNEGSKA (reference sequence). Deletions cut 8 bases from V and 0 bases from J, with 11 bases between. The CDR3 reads CSLLEPSYNEQFF. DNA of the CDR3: TGCAGTTTACTCGAACCCTCCTACAATGAGCAGTTCTTC.

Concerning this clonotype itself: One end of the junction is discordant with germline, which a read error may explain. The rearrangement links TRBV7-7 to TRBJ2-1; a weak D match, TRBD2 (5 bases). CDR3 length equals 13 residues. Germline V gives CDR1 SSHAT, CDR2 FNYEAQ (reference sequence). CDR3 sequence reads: CASSSGFYNEQLF. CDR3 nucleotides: TGTGCTAGCAGCTCGGGGTTCTACAATGAGCAGCTCTTC.

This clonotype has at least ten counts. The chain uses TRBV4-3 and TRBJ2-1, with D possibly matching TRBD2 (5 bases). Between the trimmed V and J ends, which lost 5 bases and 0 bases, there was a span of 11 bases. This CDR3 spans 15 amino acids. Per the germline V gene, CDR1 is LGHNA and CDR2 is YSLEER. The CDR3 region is CASSIEGFSYNEQFF. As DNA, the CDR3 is TGCGCCAGCAGCATCGAGGGATTCTCCTACAATGAGCAGTTCTTC.

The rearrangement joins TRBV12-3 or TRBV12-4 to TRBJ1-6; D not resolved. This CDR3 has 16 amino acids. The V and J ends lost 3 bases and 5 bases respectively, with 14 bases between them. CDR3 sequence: CASSFMILQNNSPLHF. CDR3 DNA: TGTGCCAGCAGTTTTATGATACTACAAAATAATTCACCCCTCCACTTT.

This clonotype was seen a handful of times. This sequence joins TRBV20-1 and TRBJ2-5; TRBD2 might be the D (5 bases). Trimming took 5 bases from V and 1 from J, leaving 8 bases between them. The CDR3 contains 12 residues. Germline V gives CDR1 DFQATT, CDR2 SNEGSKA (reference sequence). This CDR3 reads CSAPLAQETQYF. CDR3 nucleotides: TGCAGTGCTCCTCTAGCCCAAGAGACCCAGTACTTC.

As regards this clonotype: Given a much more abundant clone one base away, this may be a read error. Written as DNA, the CDR3 is TGCAGCCTTGATTCGCAGGGGGCAGGGGAGCAGTACTTC. Its translation is CSLDSQGAGEQYF. This chain joins TRBV29-1 and TRBJ2-7; TRBD1 aligns across 8 bases. The CDR3 runs 13 residues. The germline gives CDR1 SQVTM, CDR2 ANQGSEA.

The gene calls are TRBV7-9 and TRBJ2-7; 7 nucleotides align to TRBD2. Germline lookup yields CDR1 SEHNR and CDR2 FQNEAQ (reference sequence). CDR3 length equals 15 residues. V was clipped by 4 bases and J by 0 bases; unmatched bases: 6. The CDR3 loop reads CASSSTSVSSYEQYF. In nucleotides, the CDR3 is TGTGCCAGCAGCTCAACTAGCGTAAGCTCCTACGAGCAGTACTTC.

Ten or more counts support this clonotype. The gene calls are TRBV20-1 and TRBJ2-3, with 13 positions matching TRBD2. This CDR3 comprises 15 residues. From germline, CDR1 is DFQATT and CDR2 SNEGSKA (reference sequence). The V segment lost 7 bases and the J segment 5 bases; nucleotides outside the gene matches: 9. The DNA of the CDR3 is TGCAGTGTATCGGGACTAGCGGGACGGGAAGATACGCAGTATTTT. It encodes CSVSGLAGREDTQYF.

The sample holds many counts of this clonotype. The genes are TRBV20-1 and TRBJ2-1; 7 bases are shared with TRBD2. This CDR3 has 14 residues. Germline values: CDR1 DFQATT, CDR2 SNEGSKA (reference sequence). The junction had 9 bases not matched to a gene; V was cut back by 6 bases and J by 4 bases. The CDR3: CSAPAGRWYNEQFF. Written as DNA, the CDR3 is TGCAGTGCCCCAGCGGGGAGATGGTACAATGAGCAGTTCTTC.

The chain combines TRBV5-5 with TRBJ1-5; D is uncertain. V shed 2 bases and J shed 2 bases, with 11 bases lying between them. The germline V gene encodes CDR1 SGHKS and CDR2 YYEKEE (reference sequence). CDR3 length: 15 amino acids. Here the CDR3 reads CASSLTEKGNQPQHF. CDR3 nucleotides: TGTGCCAGCAGCTTAACAGAGAAAGGCAATCAGCCCCAGCATTTT.

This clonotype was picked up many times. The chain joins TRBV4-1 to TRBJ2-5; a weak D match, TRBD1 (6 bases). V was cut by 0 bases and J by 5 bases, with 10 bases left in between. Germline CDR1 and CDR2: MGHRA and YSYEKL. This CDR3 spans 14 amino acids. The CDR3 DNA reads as TGCGCCAGCAGCCAAGATCTTAGGGGGGAGACCCAGTACTTC. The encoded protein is CASSQDLRGETQYF.

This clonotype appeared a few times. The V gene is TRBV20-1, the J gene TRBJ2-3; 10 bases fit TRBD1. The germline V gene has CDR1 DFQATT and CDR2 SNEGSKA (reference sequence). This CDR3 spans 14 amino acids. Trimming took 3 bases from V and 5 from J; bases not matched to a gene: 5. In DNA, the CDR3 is TGCAGTGCTAGCCGACAGGGGGCGGGAGATACGCAGTATTTT. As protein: CSASRQGAGDTQYF.

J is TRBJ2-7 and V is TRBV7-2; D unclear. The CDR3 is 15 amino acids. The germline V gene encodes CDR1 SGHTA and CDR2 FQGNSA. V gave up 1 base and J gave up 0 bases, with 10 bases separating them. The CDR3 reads CASSLGDWSSYEQYF. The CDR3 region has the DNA TGTGCCAGCAGCTTAGGAGATTGGAGCTCCTACGAGCAGTACTTC. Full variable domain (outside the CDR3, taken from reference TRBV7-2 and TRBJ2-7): GAGVSQSPSNKVTEKGKDVELRCDPISGHTALYWYRQSLGQGLEFLIYFQGNSAPDKSGLPSDRFSAERTGGSVSTLTIQRTQQEDSAVYLCASSLGDWSSYEQYFGPGTRLTVT.

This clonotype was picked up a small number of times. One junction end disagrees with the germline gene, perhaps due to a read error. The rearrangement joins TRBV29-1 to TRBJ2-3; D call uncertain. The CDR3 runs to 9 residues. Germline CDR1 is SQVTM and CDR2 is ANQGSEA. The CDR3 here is CSVEASSDF. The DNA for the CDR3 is TGCAGCGTTGAAGCCTCAAGTGATTTT.

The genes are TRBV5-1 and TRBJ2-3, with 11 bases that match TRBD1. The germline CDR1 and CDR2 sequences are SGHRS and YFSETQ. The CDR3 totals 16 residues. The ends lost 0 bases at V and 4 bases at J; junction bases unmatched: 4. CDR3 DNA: TGCGCCAGCAGCTTGGACGGGGGACAGGGGGCAGATACGCAGTATTTT. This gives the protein CASSLDGGQGADTQYF.